Following are 3 T cell receptor beta chains from one sample sequenced in a study of T cells in Graves' hyperthyroidism and ophthalmopathy. RNA transcripts gave rise to amplified TCR beta CDR3 regions. The HTBI primer set served for first-round RT-PCR of the TCR CDR3. TCRdb re-derived calls from the multiplex PCR reads in MiXCR, one entry per CDR3 protein. This repertoire shows some 350,000 distinct CDR3 sequences, 12% to 15% found once; its top ten account for about 21%. What was sequenced was blood. These receptors all stem from a woman in her sixties or seventies with Graves' ophthalmopathy.

This clonotype was counted ten times or more. The chain has TRBV12-3 or TRBV12-4 and TRBJ1-1; a possible D gene is TRBD1 (5 bases). Deletions cut 2 bases from V and 8 bases from J, with 15 bases between. This CDR3 spans 14 amino acids. The CDR3 here is CASSLTGVLTEAFF. The CDR3 DNA reads as TGTGCCAGCAGTTTAACAGGCGTACTTACAGAAGCTTTCTTT.

This clonotype was seen a few times. The V gene is TRBV2, the J gene TRBJ2-3; 13 positions match TRBD2. The germline V gene has CDR1 SNHLY and CDR2 FYNNEI. The CDR3 has 13 residues. V lost 10 bases and J lost 10; bases outside the gene matches: 8. The CDR3 spells CAIGLAGESPQYF. CDR3 coding DNA: TGTGCCATCGGACTAGCGGGAGAGAGCCCGCAGTATTTT.

The table lists this clonotype with many counts. The gene calls are TRBV28 and TRBJ2-7, with 9 bases identical to TRBD1. The CDR3 runs 15 residues. V lost 4 bases, J lost 3 bases, and 7 bases stayed unmatched. Germline V gene lookup returns CDR1 MDHEN and CDR2 SYDVKM. The CDR3 region has the DNA TGTGCCAGCAGTTCTGCGGACAGGGGTTTCTACGAGCAGTACTTC. This encodes CASSSADRGFYEQYF. The whole variable domain, filled in from reference TRBV28 and TRBJ2-7, reads DVKVTQSSRYLVKRTGEKVFLECVQDMDHENMFWYRQDPGLGLRLIYFSYDVKMKEKGDIPEGYSVSREKKERFSLILESASTNQTSMYLCASSSADRGFYEQYFGPGTRLTVT.